A single sample gave rise to the 27 T cell receptor beta chains below, sequenced in a study of blood T cell repertoires in COVID-19. Generated by immunoSEQ multiplex PCR, the TCRdb table keeps only in-frame clones and is missing some. The data hold under 250,000 clones, with 65% to 90% observed a single time. The sequencing sample was made of PBMCs or T cells enriched from blood (not recorded which). These receptors all come from a woman between 50 and 59 years old with acute COVID-19.

This clone turned up a few times. The V call is TRBV7-2, the J call TRBJ1-5; D is uncertain. The CDR3 runs to 14 residues. Trimming took 0 bases from V and 7 from J, leaving 10 bases between them. CDR1 is SGHTA, CDR2 FQGNSA, per germline. CDR3 sequence reads: CASSLAAVYQPQHF. CDR3 bases: TGTGCCAGCAGCTTAGCTGCGGTATACCAGCCCCAGCATTTT.

The chain carries TRBV6-5 and TRBJ2-7; 13 bases agree with TRBD2. Germline CDR1 and CDR2: MNHEY and SVGAGI. With V trimmed by 0 bases and J by 1 base, 0 bases remained unmatched. The CDR3 is made up of 16 amino acids. CDR3 in amino acids: CASSYSGLAGSYEQYF. CDR3 coding DNA: TGTGCCAGCAGTTACTCGGGACTAGCGGGGTCCTACGAGCAGTACTTC.

With respect to this clone: The sample contains more than one DNA sequence encoding this CDR3. This rearrangement joins TRBV30 to TRBJ1-3, with D possibly matching TRBD1 (5 bases). Germline V CDR1 and CDR2: GTSNPN, SVGIG (reference sequence). Trimming cost V 1 base and J 2 bases, with 6 bases left between them. This CDR3 comprises 13 residues. CDR3 residues: CAWSAGTGNTIYF. The CDR3 nucleotides are TGTGCCTGGAGTGCAGGGACTGGAAACACCATATATTTT.

The chain is built from TRBV7-3 and TRBJ1-1; the match to TRBD1 covers 8 bases. Germline CDR1 reads SGHTA; CDR2 reads FQGTGA. The length of the CDR3 is 15 residues. The V segment lost 2 bases and the J segment 3 bases; nucleotides outside the gene matches: 5. The CDR3 region is CASSLGTGSHTEAFF. CDR3 nucleotide sequence: TGTGCCAGCAGCTTAGGGACAGGCTCCCACACTGAAGCTTTCTTT.

This chain joins TRBV7-2 and TRBJ2-3; 12 bases are shared with TRBD2. The junction had 12 bases not matched to a gene; V was cut back by 4 bases and J by 7 bases. Germline lookup yields CDR1 SGHTA and CDR2 FQGNSA. CDR3 length equals 17 residues. The CDR3 loop is CASSSRTSGIDPYTQYF. CDR3 DNA: TGTGCCAGCAGCTCCCGGACTAGCGGGATTGACCCGTATACGCAGTATTTT. The whole variable domain, remainder taken from reference TRBV7-2 and TRBJ2-3, is GAGVSQSPSNKVTEKGKDVELRCDPISGHTALYWYRQSLGQGLEFLIYFQGNSAPDKSGLPSDRFSAERTGGSVSTLTIQRTQQEDSAVYLCASSSRTSGIDPYTQYFGPGTRLTVL.

This sequence joins TRBV2 and TRBJ1-5, with 8 bases fitting TRBD1. J was trimmed by 8 bases and V by 1 base; bases with no gene match: 7. In germline, CDR1 is SNHLY, CDR2 FYNNEI. The CDR3 is 15 amino acids. The CDR3 reads CASSEGQGSTKPQHF. The CDR3 DNA follows: TGTGCCAGCAGTGAAGGACAGGGGAGTACGAAGCCCCAGCATTTT.

The chain combines TRBV19 with TRBJ2-1; 7 nucleotides agree with TRBD2. This CDR3 has 16 residues. Germline lookup yields CDR1 LNHDA and CDR2 SQIVND (reference sequence). The V gene end was trimmed by 4 bases and the J gene end by 4 bases; junction bases not matched to a gene: 10. The CDR3 is CASSTRQRGSYNEQFF. The CDR3 DNA is TGTGCCAGTAGTACTCGACAGCGGGGATCGTACAATGAGCAGTTCTTC. Full variable domain (remainder filled in from reference TRBV19 and TRBJ2-1): DGGITQSPKYLFRKEGQNVTLSCEQNLNHDAMYWYRQDPGQGLRLIYYSQIVNDFQKGDIAEGYSVSREKKESFPLTVTSAQKNPTAFYLCASSTRQRGSYNEQFFGPGTRLTVL.

The chain couples TRBV7-9 to TRBJ1-1; maybe TRBD1 (6 bases). From germline, CDR1 is SEHNR and CDR2 FQNEAQ (reference sequence). The V end lost 2 bases, the J end lost 2 bases, and 12 bases lay between the germline ends. This CDR3 region has 15 residues. CDR3 bases: TGTGCCAGCAGCTTATTCCCGGACAGTAACACTGAAGCTTTCTTT. It yields the protein CASSLFPDSNTEAFF.

J is TRBJ2-7 and V is TRBV19; D perhaps matches TRBD1 (5 bases). Germline assignment: CDR1 LNHDA and CDR2 SQIVND (reference sequence). The CDR3 runs 15 residues. Trimming took 0 bases from V and 2 from J, leaving 11 bases between them. CDR3 nucleotides: TGTGCCAGTAGTATAGAGGGGCAGTGGACCTACGAGCAGTACTTC. Protein sequence: CASSIEGQWTYEQYF.

This rearrangement joins TRBV5-1 to TRBJ1-2; the D is unclear. Germline CDR1 SGHRS, CDR2 YFSETQ. CDR3 size: 14 residues. V gave up 0 bases and J gave up 4 bases, with 10 bases separating them. CDR3 loop: CASSLDEDSYGYTF. The CDR3, as DNA: TGCGCCAGCAGCTTGGATGAGGATAGCTATGGCTACACCTTC.

The chain employs TRBV28 and TRBJ1-4; D ambiguous. The CDR3 loop spans 15 amino acids. The germline V gene has CDR1 MDHEN and CDR2 SYDVKM. V shed 1 base and J shed 7 bases, with 13 bases lying between them. The CDR3 loop is CASSLSAPPGEKLFF. The DNA of the CDR3 is TGTGCCAGCAGTTTATCGGCCCCGCCGGGTGAAAAACTGTTTTTT.

The chain has TRBV14 and TRBJ1-3; D gene unclear. The CDR3 contains 15 residues. Germline values: CDR1 SGHDN, CDR2 FVKESK. V was pared by 4 bases and J by 0 bases, with 10 bases between. CDR3 in amino acids: CASSPSVYSGNTIYF. The CDR3 DNA follows: TGTGCCAGCAGCCCGTCGGTATACTCTGGAAACACCATATATTTT.

The J gene is TRBJ1-1, the V gene TRBV29-1; D gene uncertain. Germline V gene lookup returns CDR1 SQVTM and CDR2 ANQGSEA. The CDR3 length is 10 residues. With 6 bases removed from V and 2 bases from J, the gap between germline ends came to 4 bases. The CDR3 sequence is CSVSNTEAFF. CDR3 sequence (DNA): TGCAGCGTCTCCAACACTGAAGCTTTCTTT.

This clone appeared a few times. V and J are TRBV28 and TRBJ1-6, with 8 bases that match TRBD1. CDR1 and CDR2 from the germline V gene are MDHEN and SYDVKM. The CDR3 totals 16 residues. The junction had 9 bases not matched to a gene; V was cut back by 3 bases and J by 8 bases. The CDR3 nucleotides are TGTGCCAGCAGTTTTCAGACAGGGGAGCGCGATTCACCCCTCCACTTT. It encodes CASSFQTGERDSPLHF.

The rearrangement joins TRBV2 to TRBJ2-2; TRBD2 matches at 7 bases. V shed 6 bases, J shed 2 bases, and the junction held 6 bases outside the gene matches. The CDR3 is 15 residues long. Germline loops: CDR1 SNHLY, CDR2 FYNNEI. CDR3 coding DNA: TGTGCCAGCAGGATGACTAGCCTAAACACCGGGGAGCTGTTTTTT. It specifies CASRMTSLNTGELFF.

This clone turned up a few times. This chain joins TRBV14 and TRBJ2-7, with a possible D match to TRBD1 (5 bases). The CDR3 is made up of 13 amino acids. The ends were cut back, 1 base at V and 5 bases at J, with 9 bases in the middle. Germline-derived CDR1 and CDR2 are SGHDN and FVKESK. The CDR3 protein is CASSQVTGHEQYF. Here the CDR3 DNA reads TGTGCCAGCAGCCAAGTAACAGGCCACGAGCAGTACTTC. The whole variable domain, filled in from reference TRBV14 and TRBJ2-7, reads EAGVTQFPSHSVIEKGQTVTLRCDPISGHDNLYWYRRVMGKEIKFLLHFVKESKQDESGMPNNRFLAERTGGTYSTLKVQPAELEDSGVYFCASSQVTGHEQYFGPGTRLTVT.

The gene calls are TRBV5-1 and TRBJ1-4, with 7 bases matching TRBD1. CDR1 and CDR2 from the germline V gene are SGHRS and YFSETQ. The CDR3 is 14 amino acids. The V and J ends lost 4 bases and 5 bases, in that order; junction bases with no gene match: 5. CDR3 bases: TGCGCCAGCAGCGCCAGGGGGTTAAATGAAAAACTGTTTTTT. As protein: CASSARGLNEKLFF.

The chain's CDR3 is CASSFLDRAYTDTQYF. In DNA, the CDR3 is TGTGCCAGCAGTTTTTTGGACAGGGCTTACACAGATACGCAGTATTTT. V usage is TRBV27 and J usage is TRBJ2-3; 8 bases line up with TRBD1. CDR3 length equals 16 residues. Per the germline V gene, CDR1 is MNHEY and CDR2 is SMNVEV (reference sequence). Unmatched junction bases numbered 7, after V lost 3 bases and J lost 2 bases.

CDR3 nucleotide sequence: TGTGCCAGCAGCCAAACCACAGGGAAAGCTTTCTTT. Protein product: CASSQTTGKAFF. The chain couples TRBV3-1 (or the pseudogene TRBV3-2) to TRBJ1-1; perhaps TRBD1 as D (6 bases). Looked up from germline, CDR1 is LGHDT and CDR2 is YNNKEL (reference sequence). The ends were cut back, 2 bases at V and 9 bases at J, with 10 bases in the middle. The CDR3 runs to 12 residues.

The chain links TRBV6-5 to TRBJ1-2; the D gene is possibly TRBD1 (6 bases). The CDR3 is made up of 15 amino acids. V dropped 7 bases and J dropped 7 bases, with 22 bases sitting between them. In germline, CDR1 is MNHEY, CDR2 SVGAGI. In DNA form, the CDR3 reads TGTGCCAGCACCAGGCGCACACAGGGAGAGTCTGGCTACACCTTC. It codes for CASTRRTQGESGYTF.

In DNA, the CDR3 is TGTGCCTGCTTAATCGGCTCTGGAAACACCATATATTTT. This gives the protein CACLIGSGNTIYF. The V and J genes are TRBV30 and TRBJ1-3, with unresolved D. V was clipped by 6 bases and J by 0 bases, with 9 bases between them. The CDR3 runs to 13 residues. Germline V gene lookup returns CDR1 GTSNPN and CDR2 SVGIG (reference sequence). Together with reference TRBV30 and TRBJ1-3, the CDR3 gives the full variable domain: SQTIHQWPATLVQPVGSPLSLECTVEGTSNPNLYWYRQAAGRGLQLLFYSVGIGQISSEVPQNLSASRPQDRQFILSSKKLLLSDSGFYLCACLIGSGNTIYFGEGSWLTVV.

The rearrangement joins TRBV6-5 to TRBJ1-2; no clear D. V was shortened by 6 bases and J by 6 bases, with 14 bases between the two germline ends. Per the germline V gene, CDR1 is MNHEY and CDR2 is SVGAGI. The CDR3 is 13 amino acids. CDR3 coding DNA: TGTGCCAGCAGCGAGGGAAGAAAAAATGGCTACACCTTC. Translated, it gives CASSEGRKNGYTF.

V gene TRBV7-3 combines with J gene TRBJ2-2; TRBD1 matches 7 bases. The germline V gene has CDR1 SGHTA and CDR2 FQGTGA. V gave up 7 bases and J gave up 4 bases; unmatched junction bases: 6. The CDR3 runs 14 residues. The CDR3 nucleotides are TGTGCCAGCAAACAGGGGTCGACCACCGGGGAGCTGTTTTTT. Its translation: CASKQGSTTGELFF.

The chain joins TRBV3-1 (or the pseudogene TRBV3-2) to TRBJ1-1; D remains unclear. V dropped 1 base and J dropped 0 bases, with 3 bases sitting between them. Germline CDR1 and CDR2: LGHDT and YNNKEL (reference sequence). The CDR3 totals 13 residues. DNA of the CDR3: TGTGCCAGCAGCCAAGTCTTGAACACTGAAGCTTTCTTT. Translated: CASSQVLNTEAFF.

The chain combines TRBV7-9 with TRBJ1-1, with D possibly TRBD1 on 6 matching bases. Germline lookup yields CDR1 SEHNR and CDR2 FQNEAQ (reference sequence). With 5 bases removed from V and 8 bases from J, the gap between germline ends came to 18 bases. The length of the CDR3 is 14 residues. In nucleotides, the CDR3 is TGTGCCAGCAGCCACTCCGGACAGAGCGAAGAAGCTTTCTTT. Its protein product is CASSHSGQSEEAFF.

The chain carries TRBV5-5 and TRBJ1-5; the D is unclear. Germline CDR1 and CDR2: SGHKS and YYEKEE (reference sequence). Trimming cost V 1 base and J 8 bases, with 10 bases left between them. The CDR3 is made up of 13 amino acids. CDR3 nucleotide sequence: TGTGCCAGCAGCTTGCAAGGAGTGGAGCCCCAGCATTTT. This encodes CASSLQGVEPQHF.

This clone has just one count. The V call is TRBV2, the J call TRBJ1-6; the D is unclear. V dropped 3 bases and J dropped 8 bases, with 14 bases sitting between them. There are 15 residues in the CDR3. Per germline, CDR1 SNHLY and CDR2 FYNNEI. The CDR3 bases are TGTGCCAGCAGTGATACCGGGAGGACTTATTCACCCCTCCACTTT. Residues: CASSDTGRTYSPLHF.